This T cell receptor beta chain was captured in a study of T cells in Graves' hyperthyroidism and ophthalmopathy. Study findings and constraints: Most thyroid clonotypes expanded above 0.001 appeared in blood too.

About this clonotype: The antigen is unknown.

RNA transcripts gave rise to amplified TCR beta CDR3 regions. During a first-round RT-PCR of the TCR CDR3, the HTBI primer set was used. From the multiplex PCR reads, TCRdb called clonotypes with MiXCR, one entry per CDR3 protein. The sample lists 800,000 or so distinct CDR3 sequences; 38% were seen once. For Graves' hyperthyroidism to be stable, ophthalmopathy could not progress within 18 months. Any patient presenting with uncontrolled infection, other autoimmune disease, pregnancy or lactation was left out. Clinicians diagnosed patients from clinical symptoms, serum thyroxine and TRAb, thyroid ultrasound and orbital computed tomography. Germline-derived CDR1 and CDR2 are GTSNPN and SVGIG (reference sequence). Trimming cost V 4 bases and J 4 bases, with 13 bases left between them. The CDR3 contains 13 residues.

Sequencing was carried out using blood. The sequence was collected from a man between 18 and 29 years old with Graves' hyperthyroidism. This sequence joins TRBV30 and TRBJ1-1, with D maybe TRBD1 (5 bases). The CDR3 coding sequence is TGTGCCTGGACCCGGGAGGGGCTCACTGAAGCTTTCTTT. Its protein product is CAWTREGLTEAFF.